The 21 T cell receptor beta chains given below trace back to one sample, sequenced in a study of T-cell memory formation after mild COVID-19 (TCRdb year 2021). Library preparation used 5' RACE. Sequencing took place on an Illumina NovaSeq 6000. Through fastp at Q25 and MiXCR, TCRdb rebuilt clones from the public reads, retaining in-frame beta chains. Merged by CDR3 protein, the rows form single entries marked with the most common genes and DNA. A total of some 410,000 distinct CDR3 sequences appear in this sample, about 25% of them only once. The ten biggest clones cover about an eighth of the sample. The sequencing input was PBMCs or a T cell subset sorted from them (not recorded which). Receptors originate from an adult woman who had mild COVID-19 (a few samples of this study predate the infection). The sample titles of this study are shuffled in the database, so cell type and time point are left out; the donor was told from shared clones.

The CDR3 DNA reads as TGTGCCAGCAGTTTAAAGGAAAGGGGGGACGGTCAGCCCCAGCATTTT. Translating it yields CASSLKERGDGQPQHF. The rearrangement uses TRBV12-3 or TRBV12-4 and TRBJ1-5, with TRBD1 as a possible D gene (6 bases). CDR3 size: 16 residues. Trimming took off 2 bases at V and 6 bases at J, with 17 bases between the two ends.

CDR3 DNA sequence: TGTGCCAGCAGTCCTACAGGTCCTATCTACGAGCAGTACTTC. Its translation is CASSPTGPIYEQYF. This chain uses TRBV12-3 or TRBV12-4 with TRBJ2-7, with D possibly being TRBD1 (5 bases). The V and J ends lost 5 bases and 3 bases respectively, with 14 bases between them. This CDR3 has 14 amino acids.

This clonotype has only a few counts. CDR3 sequence: CAISDGSGRGGEQFF. The CDR3 DNA sequence: TGTGCCATCAGTGATGGGAGCGGGAGGGGCGGGGAGCAGTTCTTC. V gene TRBV10-3 combines with J gene TRBJ2-1, with 10 bases fitting TRBD2. J gave up 10 bases and V 3 bases, and 9 bases lay outside the gene matches. CDR3 length: 15 amino acids. CDR1 ENHRY and CDR2 SYGVKD come from the germline V gene.

This clonotype was detected a few times. CDR3 DNA sequence: TGTGCCAGCTCACCTTCCGGGGGCCAGGGTACGCAGTATTTT. Protein product: CASSPSGGQGTQYF. This chain connects TRBV18 to TRBJ2-3; D tentatively fits TRBD1 or TRBD2 (6 bases each). V shed 3 bases and J shed 8 bases, with 15 bases lying between them. Per the germline V gene, CDR1 is KGHSH and CDR2 is LQKENI. The CDR3 consists of 14 residues.

This clonotype was observed a few times. The chain couples TRBV7-7 to TRBJ2-7, with TRBD1 as a possible D gene (5 bases). The V and J ends lost 1 base and 1 base respectively, with 11 bases between them. The CDR3 covers 15 residues. Germline V gives CDR1 SSHAT, CDR2 FNYEAQ (reference sequence). The CDR3 here is CASSLDEGVSYEQYF. As DNA, the CDR3 is TGTGCCAGCAGCTTAGACGAAGGGGTGTCCTACGAGCAGTACTTC.

This sequence joins TRBV21-1 and TRBJ2-7; the table's D call TRBD1 went unverified against the DNA. TRBV21-1 is deemed a pseudogene. The CDR3 extends over 13 amino acids. Here the CDR3 DNA reads TGTGCCCTCAGGGACAGGGAGATGGAGGAGCAGTACTTC. This encodes CALRDREMEEQYF.

A few counts support this clonotype. The chain combines TRBV5-4 with TRBJ2-6, with D unresolved. CDR1 SGHNT and CDR2 YYREEE come from the germline V gene (reference sequence). V shed 2 bases and J shed 4 bases, with 4 bases lying between them. The CDR3 covers 13 residues. The CDR3 spells CASSLKGANVLTF. The CDR3 DNA follows: TGTGCCAGCAGCTTAAAAGGGGCCAACGTCCTGACTTTC.

The CDR3 DNA reads TGTGCCAGCTCACCACGGTCCGAAGAGACCCAGTACTTC. It specifies CASSPRSEETQYF. The J gene is TRBJ2-5, the V gene TRBV18; D unresolved. Germline-derived CDR1 and CDR2 are KGHSH and LQKENI. Trimming cost V 1 base and J 3 bases, with 6 bases left between them. This CDR3 comprises 13 residues.

The chain combines TRBV4-1 with TRBJ2-7; tentative D call: TRBD2 (6 bases). Germline V gives CDR1 MGHRA, CDR2 YSYEKL. The CDR3 runs to 16 residues. V was clipped by 1 base and J by 0 bases, with 13 bases between them. This chain's CDR3 is CASSQGAGGLSYEQYF. The DNA for the CDR3 is TGCGCCAGCAGCCAAGGAGCGGGCGGGCTCTCCTACGAGCAGTACTTC.

This clonotype was detected only once. V and J are TRBV5-4 and TRBJ1-1; 8 bases are shared with TRBD1. The germline gives CDR1 SGHNT, CDR2 YYREEE (reference sequence). Unmatched junction bases numbered 7, after V lost 4 bases and J lost 2 bases. The CDR3 spans 15 residues. This CDR3 is CASSGGTGPNTEAFF. The DNA of the CDR3 is TGTGCCAGCAGCGGGGGGACAGGCCCAAACACTGAAGCTTTCTTT.

CDR3 sequence: CASSSRTGESYEQYF. The CDR3 bases are TGTGCCAGCAGCTCTAGGACAGGGGAGAGCTACGAGCAGTACTTC. V gene TRBV5-4 combines with J gene TRBJ2-7, with 9 bases identical to TRBD1. Germline CDR1 and CDR2: SGHNT and YYREEE (reference sequence). Unmatched junction bases numbered 7, after V lost 3 bases and J lost 3 bases. This CDR3 is 15 amino acids long.

This chain joins TRBV29-1 and TRBJ1-2; 7 nucleotides agree with TRBD1. V was pared by 0 bases and J by 4 bases, with 17 bases of the junction left unmatched. CDR1 is SQVTM and CDR2 is ANQGSEA in the germline V gene. The CDR3 contains 18 residues. The CDR3 coding sequence is TGCAGCGTTGAAGACGCCGGGACAGTGCTACGGCACAGCTATGGCTACACCTTC. It translates to CSVEDAGTVLRHSYGYTF.

V usage is TRBV7-3 and J usage is TRBJ1-1; a weak D match, TRBD1 (5 bases). V gave up 5 bases and J gave up 2 bases, with 9 bases separating them. Germline assignment: CDR1 SGHTA and CDR2 FQGTGA. The CDR3 runs to 13 residues. For the CDR3, the DNA is TGTGCCAGCAGCCTCAGGGATAACACTGAAGCTTTCTTT. It yields the protein CASSLRDNTEAFF.

In this sample, this clonotype turned up a few times. V is TRBV7-2 and J is TRBJ2-5, with D perhaps matching TRBD2 (5 bases). Per the germline V gene, CDR1 is SGHTA and CDR2 is FQGNSA. Trimming took 3 bases from V and 1 from J, leaving 15 bases between them. The CDR3 runs 16 residues. CDR3 bases: TGTGCCAGCAGCTTGGTAGGAACCCGGGGCCAAGAGACCCAGTACTTC. It yields the protein CASSLVGTRGQETQYF. Combining the CDR3 with reference TRBV7-2 and TRBJ2-5 gives the whole variable domain GAGVSQSPSNKVTEKGKDVELRCDPISGHTALYWYRQSLGQGLEFLIYFQGNSAPDKSGLPSDRFSAERTGGSVSTLTIQRTQQEDSAVYLCASSLVGTRGQETQYFGPGTRLLVL.

The chain recombines TRBV6-5 with TRBJ1-2; weak D call: TRBD1 (5 bases). The CDR3 contains 14 residues. The germline V gene has CDR1 MNHEY and CDR2 SVGAGI. The V and J ends lost 9 bases and 3 bases respectively, with 17 bases between them. CDR3 in amino acids: CASLQPGTDYGYTF. The CDR3 DNA sequence: TGTGCCAGTCTTCAACCCGGGACTGACTATGGCTACACCTTC.

This clonotype was found a few times. The chain joins TRBV25-1 to TRBJ1-2; the match to TRBD1 covers 7 bases. This CDR3 region has 17 residues. Germline values: CDR1 MGHDK, CDR2 SYGVNS. The junction had 14 bases not matched to a gene; V was cut back by 2 bases and J by 5 bases. CDR3 sequence reads: CASSEPIGQVGVYGYTF. CDR3 nucleotides: TGTGCCAGCAGTGAACCGATCGGACAGGTCGGGGTATATGGCTACACCTTC.

CDR3 residues: CASSSGQGASYEQFF. The CDR3 region has the DNA TGTGCCAGCAGCTCCGGACAGGGGGCCTCCTATGAGCAGTTCTTC. The genes are TRBV7-2 and TRBJ2-1; 11 nucleotides align to TRBD1. The CDR3 has 15 residues. Germline V lookup: CDR1 SGHTA, CDR2 FQGNSA. J was trimmed by 8 bases and V by 4 bases; bases with no gene match: 7.

This clonotype was seen at least ten times. The rearrangement uses TRBV5-1 and TRBJ2-7, with 11 nucleotides matching TRBD2. The V and J ends lost 4 bases and 1 base, in that order; junction bases with no gene match: 7. This CDR3 is built from 16 residues. The germline gives CDR1 SGHRS, CDR2 YFSETQ. CDR3 nucleotides: TGCGCCAGCAGCCCCGCTCGACTAGCGGGATCCTACGAGCAGTACTTC. Amino acid sequence: CASSPARLAGSYEQYF.

V usage is TRBV12-3 or TRBV12-4 and J usage is TRBJ1-3; D is undetermined. CDR3 length: 12 residues. The V gene lost 7 bases and the J gene lost 0 bases, with 4 bases spanning the gap. In DNA, the CDR3 is TGTGCCAGCACCCACTCTGGAAACACCATATATTTT. Translated: CASTHSGNTIYF.

J is TRBJ2-3 and V is TRBV7-3; D is unresolved. Germline-derived CDR1 and CDR2 are SGHTA and FQGTGA. The CDR3 runs 13 residues. With 5 bases removed from V and 10 bases from J, the gap between germline ends came to 16 bases. Here the CDR3 DNA reads TGTGCCAGCAGCACCCCCCCGCGACTGGCGCAGTATTTT. Encoded protein: CASSTPPRLAQYF.

The chain has TRBV5-1 and TRBJ2-7; 10 positions agree with TRBD2. The CDR3 runs 16 residues. Germline-derived CDR1 and CDR2 are SGHRS and YFSETQ. The J segment lost 0 bases and the V segment lost 1 base, leaving 4 bases of the junction unmatched. Written as DNA, the CDR3 is TGCGCCAGCAGCTTGAATAGCGGGGGGAGCTCCTACGAGCAGTACTTC. Protein: CASSLNSGGSSYEQYF.